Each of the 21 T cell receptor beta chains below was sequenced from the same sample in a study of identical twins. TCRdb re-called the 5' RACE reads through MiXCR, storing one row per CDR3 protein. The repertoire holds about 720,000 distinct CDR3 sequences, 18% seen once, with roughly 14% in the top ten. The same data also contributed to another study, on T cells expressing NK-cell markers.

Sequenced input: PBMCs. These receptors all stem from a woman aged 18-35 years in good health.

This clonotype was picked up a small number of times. CDR3 sequence reads: CASSVASGGAGSYNEQFF. CDR3 coding DNA: TGTGCCAGCAGCGTAGCTAGCGGGGGGGCTGGATCCTACAATGAGCAGTTCTTC. The chain links TRBV9 to TRBJ2-1; 12 nucleotides align to TRBD2. CDR3 length: 18 amino acids. The germline CDR1 and CDR2 sequences are SGDLS and YYNGEE. V lost 0 bases to trimming and J lost 1 base; unmatched junction nucleotides: 5.

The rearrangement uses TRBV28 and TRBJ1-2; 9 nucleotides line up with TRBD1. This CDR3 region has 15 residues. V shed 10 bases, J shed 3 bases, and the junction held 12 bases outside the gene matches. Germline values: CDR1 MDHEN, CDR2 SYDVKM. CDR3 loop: CATLPWDRAYYGYTF. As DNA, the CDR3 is TGTGCCACCCTGCCTTGGGACAGGGCCTACTATGGCTACACCTTC.

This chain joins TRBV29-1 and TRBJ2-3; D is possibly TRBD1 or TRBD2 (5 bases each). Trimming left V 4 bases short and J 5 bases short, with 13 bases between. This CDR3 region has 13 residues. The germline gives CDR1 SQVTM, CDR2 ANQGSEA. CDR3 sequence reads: CSVVGARVDTQYF. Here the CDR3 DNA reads TGCAGCGTTGTCGGGGCGCGAGTAGATACGCAGTATTTT.

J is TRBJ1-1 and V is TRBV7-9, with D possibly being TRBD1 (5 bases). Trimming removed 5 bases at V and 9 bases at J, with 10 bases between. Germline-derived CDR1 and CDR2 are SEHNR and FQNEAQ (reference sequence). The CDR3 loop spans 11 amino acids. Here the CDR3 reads CASSLGTKAFF. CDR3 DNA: TGTGCCAGCAGCCTAGGGACTAAAGCTTTCTTT.

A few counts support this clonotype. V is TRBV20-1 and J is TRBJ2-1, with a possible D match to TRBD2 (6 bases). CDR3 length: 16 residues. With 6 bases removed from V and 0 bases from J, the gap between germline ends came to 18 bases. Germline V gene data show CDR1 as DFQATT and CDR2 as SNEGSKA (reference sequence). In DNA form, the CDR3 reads TGCAGTGCCCTTACCGGACTATCCGGCTCCTACAATGAGCAGTTCTTC. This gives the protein CSALTGLSGSYNEQFF.

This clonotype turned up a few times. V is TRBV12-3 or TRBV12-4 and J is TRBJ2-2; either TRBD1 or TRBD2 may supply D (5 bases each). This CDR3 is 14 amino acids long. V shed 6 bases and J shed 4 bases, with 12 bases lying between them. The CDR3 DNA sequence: TGTGCCAGCAGCGAGACAGAGGGCACCGGGGAGCTGTTTTTT. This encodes CASSETEGTGELFF.

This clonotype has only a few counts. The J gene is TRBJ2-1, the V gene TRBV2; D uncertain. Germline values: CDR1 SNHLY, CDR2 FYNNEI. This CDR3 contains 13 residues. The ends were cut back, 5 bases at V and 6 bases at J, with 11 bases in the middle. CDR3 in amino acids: CASSRMFSNEQFF. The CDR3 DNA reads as TGTGCCAGCAGTAGGATGTTCAGCAATGAGCAGTTCTTC.

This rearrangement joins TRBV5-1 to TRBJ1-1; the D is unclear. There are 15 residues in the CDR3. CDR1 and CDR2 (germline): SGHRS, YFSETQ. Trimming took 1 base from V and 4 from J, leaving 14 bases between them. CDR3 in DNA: TGCGCCAGCAGCTTGAACTCCGGATCTAGCACTGAAGCTTTCTTT. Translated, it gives CASSLNSGSSTEAFF.

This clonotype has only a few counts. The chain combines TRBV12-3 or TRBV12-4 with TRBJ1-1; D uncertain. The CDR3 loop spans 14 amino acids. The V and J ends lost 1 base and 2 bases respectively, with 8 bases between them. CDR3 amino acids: CASSLGLQNTEAFF. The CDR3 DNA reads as TGTGCCAGCAGTTTAGGCTTGCAAAACACTGAAGCTTTCTTT.

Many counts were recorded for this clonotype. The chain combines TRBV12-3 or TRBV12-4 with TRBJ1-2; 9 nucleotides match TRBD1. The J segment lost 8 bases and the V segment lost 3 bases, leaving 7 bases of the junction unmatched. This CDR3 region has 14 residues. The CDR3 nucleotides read TGTGCCAGCAGTTTCAGGGACAGGGCAACCGGCTACACCTTC. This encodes CASSFRDRATGYTF.

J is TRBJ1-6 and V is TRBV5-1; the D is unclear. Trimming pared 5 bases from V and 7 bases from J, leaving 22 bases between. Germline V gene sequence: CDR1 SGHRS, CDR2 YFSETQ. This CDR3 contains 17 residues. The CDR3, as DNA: TGCGCCAGCAGTTCGGTTTCCGGGCCCGCCGCAAATTCACCCCTCCACTTT. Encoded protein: CASSSVSGPAANSPLHF.

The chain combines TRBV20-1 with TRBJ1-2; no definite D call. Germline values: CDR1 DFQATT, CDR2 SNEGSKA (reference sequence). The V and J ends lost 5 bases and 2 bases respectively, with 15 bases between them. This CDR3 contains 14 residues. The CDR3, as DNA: TGCAGTGCTTCGCTAGGGCATACCAACTATGGCTACACCTTC. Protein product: CSASLGHTNYGYTF.

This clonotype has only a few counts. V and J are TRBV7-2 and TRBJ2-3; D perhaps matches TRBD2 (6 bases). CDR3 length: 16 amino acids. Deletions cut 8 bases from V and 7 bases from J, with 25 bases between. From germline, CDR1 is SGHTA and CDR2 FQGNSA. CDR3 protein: CASLMMGDWVSHTQYF. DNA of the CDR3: TGTGCCAGCTTAATGATGGGGGACTGGGTCTCCCATACGCAGTATTTT.

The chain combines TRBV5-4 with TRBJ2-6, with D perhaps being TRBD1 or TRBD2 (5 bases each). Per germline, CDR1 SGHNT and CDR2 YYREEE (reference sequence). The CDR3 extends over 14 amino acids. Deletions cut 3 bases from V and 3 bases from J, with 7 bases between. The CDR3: CASSWGIGANVLTF. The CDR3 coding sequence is TGTGCCAGCAGCTGGGGGATTGGGGCCAACGTCCTGACTTTC.

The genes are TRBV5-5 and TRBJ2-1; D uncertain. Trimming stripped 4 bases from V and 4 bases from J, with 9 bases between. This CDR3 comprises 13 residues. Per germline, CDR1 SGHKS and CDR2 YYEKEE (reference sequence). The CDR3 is CASSAEAYNEQFF. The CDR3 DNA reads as TGTGCCAGCAGCGCCGAGGCGTACAATGAGCAGTTCTTC.

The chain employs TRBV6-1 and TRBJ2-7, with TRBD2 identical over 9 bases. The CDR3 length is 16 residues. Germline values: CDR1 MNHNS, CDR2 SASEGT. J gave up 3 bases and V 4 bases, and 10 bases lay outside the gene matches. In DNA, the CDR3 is TGTGCCAGCAGTGGGCGTATAGCGGGGGACCTCTACGAGCAGTACTTC. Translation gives CASSGRIAGDLYEQYF.

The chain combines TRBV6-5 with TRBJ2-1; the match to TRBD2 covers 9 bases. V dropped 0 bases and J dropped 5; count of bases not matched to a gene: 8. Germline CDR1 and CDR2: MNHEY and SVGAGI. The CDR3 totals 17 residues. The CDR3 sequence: CASSYSSGRHRHNEQFF. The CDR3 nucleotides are TGTGCCAGCAGTTACTCGAGCGGGAGGCACCGCCACAATGAGCAGTTCTTC.

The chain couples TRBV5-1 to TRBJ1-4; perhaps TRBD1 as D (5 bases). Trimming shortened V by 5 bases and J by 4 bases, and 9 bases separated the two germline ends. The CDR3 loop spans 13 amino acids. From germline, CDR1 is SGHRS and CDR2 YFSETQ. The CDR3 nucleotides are TGCGCCAGCAGTTCAGGGAGTAATGAAAAACTGTTTTTT. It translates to CASSSGSNEKLFF.

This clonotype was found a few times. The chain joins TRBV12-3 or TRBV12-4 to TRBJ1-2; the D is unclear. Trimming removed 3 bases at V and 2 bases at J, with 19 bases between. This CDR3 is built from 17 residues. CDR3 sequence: CASSLGPPNNSNYGYTF. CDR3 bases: TGTGCCAGCAGTTTGGGTCCTCCTAATAACTCCAACTATGGCTACACCTTC.

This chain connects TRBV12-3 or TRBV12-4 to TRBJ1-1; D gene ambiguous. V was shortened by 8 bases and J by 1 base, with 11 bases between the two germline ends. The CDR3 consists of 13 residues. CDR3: CASRRRRNTEAFF. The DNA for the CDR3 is TGTGCCAGCCGACGAAGGAGGAACACTGAAGCTTTCTTT.

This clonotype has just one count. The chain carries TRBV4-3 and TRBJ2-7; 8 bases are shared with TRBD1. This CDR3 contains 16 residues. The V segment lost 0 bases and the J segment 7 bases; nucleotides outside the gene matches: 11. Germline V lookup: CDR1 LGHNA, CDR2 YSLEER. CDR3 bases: TGCGCCAGCAGCCAAGACGCGATCGGGACAGGTGGAGAGCAGTACTTC. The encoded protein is CASSQDAIGTGGEQYF.